A single sample is the source of the 26 T cell receptor beta chains below, sequenced in a study of T-cell reconstitution after alpha-beta-depleted transplantation in children. Preparing the TCRbeta library involved the use of unique molecular identifiers. TCRdb reprocessed the PCR reads via MiXCR and lists one record per CDR3 protein. Of 490,000 or so distinct CDR3 sequences listed, roughly an eighth are singletons. The sample was PBMCs from the stem cell graft donor, taken from the stem cell graft. These receptors were taken from a human donor who donated a stem cell graft to a child with combined immunodeficiency.

This clonotype was seen more than once but under ten times. V gene TRBV5-1 combines with J gene TRBJ2-7; 13 bases map to TRBD2. With 3 bases clipped from V and 5 bases from J, the junction kept 8 bases outside the gene matches. From germline, CDR1 is SGHRS and CDR2 YFSETQ. The CDR3 covers 16 residues. Here the CDR3 reads CASSWGLAGPSNEQYF. For the CDR3, the DNA is TGCGCCAGCAGCTGGGGACTAGCGGGACCCTCGAACGAGCAGTACTTC.

The chain couples TRBV7-2 to TRBJ2-7; 9 nucleotides match TRBD1. V trimming: 5 bases; J trimming: 3 bases; junction bases outside the gene matches: 5. The CDR3 runs to 14 residues. Germline CDR1 reads SGHTA; CDR2 reads FQGNSA. The CDR3 nucleotides read TGTGCCAGCAGCAGGGACAGGGTACTCTACGAGCAGTACTTC. This translates into CASSRDRVLYEQYF.

The table lists this clonotype with many counts. The gene calls are TRBV30 and TRBJ2-3; no clear D gene. The germline V gene has CDR1 GTSNPN and CDR2 SVGIG (reference sequence). V lost 4 bases and J lost 8, with 19 bases in between. The CDR3 contains 14 residues. DNA for the CDR3: TGTGCCTGGACCGATCGAGGCTGGCATGGTACGCAGTATTTT. This translates into CAWTDRGWHGTQYF.

CDR3 sequence reads: CASSLWRPPEQYF. The CDR3 DNA sequence: TGTGCCAGCAGCTTGTGGCGGCCTCCCGAGCAGTACTTC. The chain carries TRBV5-5 and TRBJ2-7; D uncertain. V was clipped by 1 base and J by 6 bases, with 11 bases between them. The CDR3 runs 13 residues. Germline assignment: CDR1 SGHKS and CDR2 YYEKEE (reference sequence). Drawing the rest from reference TRBV5-5 and TRBJ2-7, the complete variable domain is DAGVTQSPTHLIKTRGQQVTLRCSPISGHKSVSWYQQVLGQGPQFIFQYYEKEERGRGNFPDRFSARQFPNYSSELNVNALLLGDSALYLCASSLWRPPEQYFGPGTRLTVT.

This clonotype appeared many times. The genes are TRBV6-1 and TRBJ2-1; TRBD1 is a possible D gene (5 bases). Trimming took off 8 bases at V and 3 bases at J, with 8 bases between the two ends. Germline CDR1 reads MNHNS; CDR2 reads SASEGT. This CDR3 comprises 12 residues. CDR3 in DNA: TGTGCCAGCGGAAGGGGCTACAATGAGCAGTTCTTC. Translating it yields CASGRGYNEQFF.

The chain is built from TRBV12-3 or TRBV12-4 and TRBJ1-3; D is unclear. This CDR3 has 13 residues. Deletions cut 6 bases from V and 2 bases from J, with 8 bases between. The CDR3 here is CASSRSPGNTIYF. The CDR3 DNA follows: TGTGCCAGCAGCCGGTCCCCTGGAAACACCATATATTTT.

This chain's CDR3 is CATKGEATDTQYF. The CDR3, as DNA: TGTGCCACAAAGGGGGAGGCTACAGATACGCAGTATTTT. The genes are TRBV3-1 and TRBJ2-3; either TRBD1 or TRBD2 may fit D (6 bases each). Germline V gene lookup returns CDR1 LGHDT and CDR2 YNNKEL (reference sequence). The CDR3 length is 13 residues. V was trimmed by 10 bases and J by 3 bases, leaving 14 bases between them.

This clonotype was counted a few times. This chain uses TRBV5-1 with TRBJ1-5; no definite D call. Germline assignment: CDR1 SGHRS and CDR2 YFSETQ. This CDR3 has 13 residues. Deletions cut 0 bases from V and 8 bases from J, with 9 bases between. The DNA of the CDR3 is TGCGCCAGCAGCTTGGTTATCGGTGAGCCCCAGCATTTT. This gives the protein CASSLVIGEPQHF.

V is TRBV20-1 and J is TRBJ2-5; TRBD2 matches 8 bases. The junction had 2 bases not matched to a gene; V was cut back by 5 bases and J by 3 bases. This CDR3 is 12 amino acids long. The germline V gene encodes CDR1 DFQATT and CDR2 SNEGSKA (reference sequence). The CDR3 sequence: CSAFSGEETQYF. As DNA, the CDR3 is TGCAGTGCTTTTAGCGGGGAAGAGACCCAGTACTTC.

This clonotype was seen repeatedly, ten times or more. The rearrangement joins TRBV5-1 to TRBJ2-5, with D unclear. CDR1 and CDR2 (germline): SGHRS, YFSETQ. V was shortened by 2 bases and J by 3 bases, with 8 bases between the two germline ends. The CDR3 has 13 amino acids. Written as DNA, the CDR3 is TGCGCCAGCAGCTTTAAACGGGAAGAGACCCAGTACTTC. This sequence encodes CASSFKREETQYF. Based on the CDR3 plus reference TRBV5-1 and TRBJ2-5, the full variable domain is KAGVTQTPRYLIKTRGQQVTLSCSPISGHRSVSWYQQTPGQGLQFLFEYFSETQRNKGNFPGRFSGRQFSNSRSEMNVSTLELGDSALYLCASSFKREETQYFGPGTRLLVL.

This clonotype appeared a few times. The J gene is TRBJ2-7, the V gene TRBV4-3; 8 bases line up with TRBD1. The V gene's germline CDR1 is LGHNA and CDR2 YSLEER. The CDR3 extends over 15 amino acids. J lost 7 bases, V lost 0 bases, and 8 bases had no gene match. In DNA, the CDR3 is TGCGCCAGCAGCCAAGATGGCGGACAGGGAGCGGAGCAGTACTTC. Its translation is CASSQDGGQGAEQYF.

This chain joins TRBV9 and TRBJ2-7; TRBD2 matches 12 bases. From germline, CDR1 is SGDLS and CDR2 YYNGEE. The J segment lost 7 bases and the V segment lost 0 bases, leaving 5 bases of the junction unmatched. This CDR3 comprises 15 residues. CDR3 protein: CASSVGALAGGEQYF. CDR3 DNA sequence: TGTGCCAGCAGCGTAGGAGCCCTAGCGGGGGGGGAGCAGTACTTC. Looking up the rest from reference TRBV9 and TRBJ2-7 gives the full variable domain: DSGVTQTPKHLITATGQRVTLRCSPRSGDLSVYWYQQSLDQGLQFLIQYYNGEERAKGNILERFSAQQFPDLHSELNLSSLELGDSALYFCASSVGALAGGEQYFGPGTRLTVT.

This chain connects TRBV10-3 to TRBJ2-5, with D tentatively TRBD1 or TRBD2 (5 bases each). The V and J ends lost 6 bases and 0 bases respectively, with 14 bases between them. The CDR3 covers 15 residues. Germline V gives CDR1 ENHRY, CDR2 SYGVKD. CDR3 nucleotide sequence: TGTGCCATCAGGCAGGGAGCAGGAGACCAAGAGACCCAGTACTTC. It codes for CAIRQGAGDQETQYF.

This clonotype was found many times. V is TRBV20-1 and J is TRBJ2-5; D is perhaps TRBD1 (5 bases). The CDR3 runs 15 residues. Germline V gene lookup returns CDR1 DFQATT and CDR2 SNEGSKA (reference sequence). Between the trimmed V and J ends, which lost 0 bases and 4 bases, there was a span of 15 bases. The CDR3 sequence is CSARDPQGPGETQYF. The CDR3 nucleotides read TGCAGTGCTAGAGATCCGCAGGGCCCTGGAGAGACCCAGTACTTC.

A few counts support this clonotype. The rearrangement joins TRBV5-4 to TRBJ2-3, with TRBD1 matching 7 bases. The CDR3 totals 14 residues. V shed 4 bases, J shed 5 bases, and the junction held 7 bases outside the gene matches. Germline V CDR1 and CDR2: SGHNT, YYREEE (reference sequence). CDR3 protein: CASSGTGAGDTQYF. The CDR3, as DNA: TGTGCCAGCAGCGGAACAGGGGCGGGAGATACGCAGTATTTT.

This rearrangement joins TRBV11-2 to TRBJ2-1; perhaps TRBD2 as D (7 bases). The germline gives CDR1 SGHAT, CDR2 FQNNGV. The CDR3 is made up of 14 amino acids. The germline V and J ends were trimmed by 5 bases and 10 bases, with 18 bases remaining between them. CDR3 DNA sequence: TGTGCCAGCAGCCCCAAGGGGGGGGCGGAAGAGCAGTTCTTC. It is translated as CASSPKGGAEEQFF.

V usage is TRBV20-1 and J usage is TRBJ2-1; 7 positions agree with TRBD2. The junction had 7 bases not matched to a gene; V was cut back by 4 bases and J by 7 bases. This CDR3 contains 13 residues. Germline V gene data show CDR1 as DFQATT and CDR2 as SNEGSKA (reference sequence). The CDR3 sequence: CSAMGLMGNEQFF. The DNA for the CDR3 is TGCAGTGCTATGGGACTAATGGGGAATGAGCAGTTCTTC.

This clonotype was observed a few times. V is TRBV9 and J is TRBJ2-3, with 11 nucleotides matching TRBD2. This CDR3 contains 16 residues. Losses at the gene ends were 3 bases for V and 2 bases for J; bases not matched to a gene: 5. Germline values: CDR1 SGDLS, CDR2 YYNGEE. CDR3 DNA sequence: TGTGCCAGCAGCGCCAGACTAGCGGGGTACACAGATACGCAGTATTTT. It specifies CASSARLAGYTDTQYF.

This clonotype was counted at least ten times. The gene calls are TRBV4-3 and TRBJ2-1; TRBD1 matches 8 bases. The CDR3 has 15 residues. Germline values: CDR1 LGHNA, CDR2 YSLEER. V dropped 3 bases and J dropped 1; count of bases not matched to a gene: 2. CDR3 sequence reads: CASSQRQGSYNEQFF. The CDR3 coding sequence is TGCGCCAGCAGCCAGCGACAGGGGTCCTACAATGAGCAGTTCTTC.

The chain joins TRBV24-1 to TRBJ1-1; D not certain. The V gene's germline CDR1 is KGHDR and CDR2 SFDVKD. The CDR3 is 12 residues long. Between the trimmed V and J ends, which lost 3 bases and 3 bases, there was a span of 4 bases. CDR3 bases: TGTGCCACCAGTGATGGACACACTGAAGCTTTCTTT. The encoded protein is CATSDGHTEAFF.

Of note for this clonotype: Without the conserved terminal phenylalanine or tryptophan, this CDR3 likely stems from a read error. The chain has TRBV15 and TRBJ2-3; 10 bases line up with TRBD1. The CDR3 length is 17 residues. The germline V gene encodes CDR1 LNHNV and CDR2 YYDKDF (reference sequence). The ends lost 1 base at V and 5 bases at J; junction bases unmatched: 9. In nucleotides, the CDR3 is TGTGCCACCAGCAGAGTGGTGGAGGACAGGGGGGAAGATACGCAGTATTGT. The encoded protein is CATSRVVEDRGEDTQYC.

Worth noting for this clonotype: A much larger clone lies a single base off, so this may be a read error. The missing conserved phenylalanine or tryptophan at the end of this CDR3 makes a read error likely. This chain links TRBV28 with TRBJ1-2; D is perhaps TRBD1 (5 bases). Per the germline V gene, CDR1 is MDHEN and CDR2 is SYDVKM. V lost 2 bases and J lost 4, with 14 bases in between. This CDR3 region has 15 residues. The CDR3 nucleotides are TGTGCCAGCAGTTTACTCCAGGGCCAGACCTATGGCTACACCTAC. Protein sequence: CASSLLQGQTYGYTY.

This clonotype was found many times. This chain joins TRBV3-1 and TRBJ2-2; 8 bases line up with TRBD1. The CDR3 length is 15 residues. V was pared by 4 bases and J by 4 bases, with 5 bases of the junction left unmatched. Germline V gives CDR1 LGHDT, CDR2 YNNKEL (reference sequence). The CDR3 DNA follows: TGTGCCAGCAGCCCCAGGACAGGGTTCACCGGGGAGCTGTTTTTT. Residues: CASSPRTGFTGELFF.

This clonotype showed up many times. V and J are TRBV6-5 and TRBJ1-1; 9 bases fit TRBD1. This CDR3 is built from 16 residues. Germline CDR1 and CDR2: MNHEY and SVGAGI. Losses at the gene ends were 4 bases for V and 1 base for J; bases not matched to a gene: 7. This CDR3 reads CASSFPGQGQNTEAFF. CDR3 sequence (DNA): TGTGCCAGCAGTTTCCCGGGACAGGGCCAGAACACTGAAGCTTTCTTT.

This clonotype was counted a few times. This chain joins TRBV7-3 and TRBJ2-1; 9 nucleotides agree with TRBD2. The CDR3 is made up of 15 amino acids. Trimming removed 1 base from V and 9 bases from J; junction bases left unmatched: 7. Germline values: CDR1 SGHTA, CDR2 FQGTGA. The CDR3 is CASSLIRGRATEQFF. CDR3 DNA sequence: TGTGCCAGCAGCTTAATACGCGGGAGGGCCACTGAGCAGTTCTTC.

This clonotype was seen a few times. The chain joins TRBV12-3 or TRBV12-4 to TRBJ2-1; the match to TRBD2 covers 11 bases. The junction had 4 bases not matched to a gene; V was cut back by 4 bases and J by 2 bases. CDR3 length equals 16 residues. The CDR3: CASSSTSGVPYNEQFF. As DNA, the CDR3 is TGTGCCAGCAGTTCGACTAGCGGGGTCCCCTACAATGAGCAGTTCTTC.